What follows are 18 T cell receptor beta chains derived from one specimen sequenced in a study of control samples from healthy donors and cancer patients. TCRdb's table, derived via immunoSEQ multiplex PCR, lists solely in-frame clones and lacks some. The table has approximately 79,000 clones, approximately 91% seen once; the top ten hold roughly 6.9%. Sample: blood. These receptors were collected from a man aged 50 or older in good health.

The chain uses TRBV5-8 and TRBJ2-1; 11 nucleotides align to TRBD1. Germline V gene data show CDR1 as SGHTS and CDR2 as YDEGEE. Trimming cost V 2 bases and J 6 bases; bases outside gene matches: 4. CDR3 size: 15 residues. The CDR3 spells CASSLGQGAANEQFF. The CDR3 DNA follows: TGTGCCAGCAGCTTAGGACAGGGGGCGGCCAATGAGCAGTTCTTC.

The CDR3 sequence: CASSFGISDGYTF. The CDR3 DNA is TGTGCCAGCAGTTTTGGGATCTCGGATGGCTACACCTTC. The chain employs TRBV12-3 or TRBV12-4 and TRBJ1-2; D is undetermined. V lost 3 bases, J lost 6 bases, and 11 bases lay in between. The CDR3 is 13 amino acids.

The chain's CDR3 is CASSLEVGGYTF. DNA of the CDR3: TGTGCCAGCAGCTTAGAGGTGGGGGGCTACACCTTC. The genes are TRBV11-2 and TRBJ1-2, with D unresolved. The CDR3 runs to 12 residues. The germline gives CDR1 SGHAT, CDR2 FQNNGV. The ends were cut back, 0 bases at V and 8 bases at J, with 7 bases in the middle.

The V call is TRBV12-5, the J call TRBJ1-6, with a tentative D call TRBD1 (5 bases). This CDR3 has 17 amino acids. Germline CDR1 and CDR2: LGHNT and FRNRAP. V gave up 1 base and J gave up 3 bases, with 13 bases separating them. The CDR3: CASGLDRQNLYNSPLHF. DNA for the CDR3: TGTGCTAGTGGTTTGGATAGACAGAACCTCTATAATTCACCCCTCCACTTT.

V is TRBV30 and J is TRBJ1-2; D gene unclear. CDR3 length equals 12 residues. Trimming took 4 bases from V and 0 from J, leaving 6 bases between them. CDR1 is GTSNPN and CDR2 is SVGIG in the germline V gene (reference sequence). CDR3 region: CAWTEANYGYTF. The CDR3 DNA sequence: TGTGCCTGGACCGAAGCTAACTATGGCTACACCTTC. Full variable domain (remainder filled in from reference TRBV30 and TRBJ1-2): SQTIHQWPATLVQPVGSPLSLECTVEGTSNPNLYWYRQAAGRGLQLLFYSVGIGQISSEVPQNLSASRPQDRQFILSSKKLLLSDSGFYLCAWTEANYGYTFGSGTRLTVV.

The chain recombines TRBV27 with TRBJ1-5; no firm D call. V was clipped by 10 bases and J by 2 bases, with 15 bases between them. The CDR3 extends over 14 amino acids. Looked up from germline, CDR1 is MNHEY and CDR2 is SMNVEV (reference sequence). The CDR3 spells CATRTLGGNQPQHF. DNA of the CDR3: TGTGCCACCCGGACCCTTGGGGGCAATCAGCCCCAGCATTTT.

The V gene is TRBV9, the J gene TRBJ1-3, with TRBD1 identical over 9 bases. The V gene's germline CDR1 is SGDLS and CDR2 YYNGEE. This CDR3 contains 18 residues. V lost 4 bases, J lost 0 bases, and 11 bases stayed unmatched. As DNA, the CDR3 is TGTGCCAGCAGCCGGACCTTGGGACAGGGTTACTCTGGAAACACCATATATTTT. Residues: CASSRTLGQGYSGNTIYF.

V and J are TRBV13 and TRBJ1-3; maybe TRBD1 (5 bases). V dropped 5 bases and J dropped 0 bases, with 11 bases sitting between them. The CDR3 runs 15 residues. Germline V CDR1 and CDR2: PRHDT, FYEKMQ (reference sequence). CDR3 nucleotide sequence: TGTGCCAGCAGCACCCGGGGGTACTCTGGAAACACCATATATTTT. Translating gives CASSTRGYSGNTIYF. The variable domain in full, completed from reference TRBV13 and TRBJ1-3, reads AAGVIQSPRHLIKEKRETATLKCYPIPRHDTVYWYQQGPGQDPQFLISFYEKMQSDKGSIPDRFSAQQFSDYHSELNMSSLELGDSALYFCASSTRGYSGNTIYFGEGSWLTVV.

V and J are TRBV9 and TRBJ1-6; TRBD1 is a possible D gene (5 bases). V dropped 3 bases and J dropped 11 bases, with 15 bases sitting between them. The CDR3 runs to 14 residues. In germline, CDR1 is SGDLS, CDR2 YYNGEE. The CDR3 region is CASSAGLPPAPLHF. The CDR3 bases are TGTGCCAGCAGCGCGGGACTACCGCCGGCACCCCTCCACTTT.

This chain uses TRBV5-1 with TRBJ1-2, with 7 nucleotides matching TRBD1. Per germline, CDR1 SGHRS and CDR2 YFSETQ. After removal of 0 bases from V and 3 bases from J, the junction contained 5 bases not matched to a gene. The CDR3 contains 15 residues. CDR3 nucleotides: TGCGCCAGCAGCTTGGAAGGGGGCGGTGACTATGGCTACACCTTC. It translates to CASSLEGGGDYGYTF.

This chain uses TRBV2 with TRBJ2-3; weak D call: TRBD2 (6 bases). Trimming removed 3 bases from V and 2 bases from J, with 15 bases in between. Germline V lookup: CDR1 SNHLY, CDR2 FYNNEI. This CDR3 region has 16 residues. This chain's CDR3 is CASSERASEYTDTQYF. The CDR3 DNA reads TGTGCCAGCAGTGAGCGCGCTAGCGAGTACACAGATACGCAGTATTTT.

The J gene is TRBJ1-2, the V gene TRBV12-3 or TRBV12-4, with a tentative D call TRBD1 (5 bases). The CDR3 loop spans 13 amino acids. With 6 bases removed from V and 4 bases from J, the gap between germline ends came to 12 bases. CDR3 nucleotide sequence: TGTGCCAGCAGCAAAAACAGGTTCTATGGCTACACCTTC. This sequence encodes CASSKNRFYGYTF.

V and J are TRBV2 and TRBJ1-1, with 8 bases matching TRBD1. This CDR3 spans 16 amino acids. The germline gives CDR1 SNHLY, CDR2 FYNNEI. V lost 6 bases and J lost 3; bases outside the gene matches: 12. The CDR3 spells CASRNGRQGFYTEAFF. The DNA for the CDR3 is TGTGCCAGCAGGAATGGGAGACAGGGGTTTTACACTGAAGCTTTCTTT.

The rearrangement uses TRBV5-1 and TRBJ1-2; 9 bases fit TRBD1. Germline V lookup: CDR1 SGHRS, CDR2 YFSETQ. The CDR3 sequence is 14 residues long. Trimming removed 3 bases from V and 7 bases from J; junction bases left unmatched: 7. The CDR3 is CASSSGGQGPGYTF. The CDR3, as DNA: TGCGCCAGCAGCTCTGGGGGACAGGGCCCTGGCTACACCTTC.

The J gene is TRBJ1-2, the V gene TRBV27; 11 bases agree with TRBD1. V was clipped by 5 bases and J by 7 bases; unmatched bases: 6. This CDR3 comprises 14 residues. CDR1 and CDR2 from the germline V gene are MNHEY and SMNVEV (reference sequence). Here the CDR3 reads CASSRDRGEGGYTF. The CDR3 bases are TGTGCCAGCAGTCGGGACAGGGGGGAGGGTGGCTACACCTTC.

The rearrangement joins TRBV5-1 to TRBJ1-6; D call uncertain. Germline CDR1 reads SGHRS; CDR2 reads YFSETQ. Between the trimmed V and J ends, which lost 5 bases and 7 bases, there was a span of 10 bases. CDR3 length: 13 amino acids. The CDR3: CASSEGVNSPLHF. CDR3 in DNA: TGCGCCAGCAGTGAAGGAGTAAATTCACCCCTCCACTTT.

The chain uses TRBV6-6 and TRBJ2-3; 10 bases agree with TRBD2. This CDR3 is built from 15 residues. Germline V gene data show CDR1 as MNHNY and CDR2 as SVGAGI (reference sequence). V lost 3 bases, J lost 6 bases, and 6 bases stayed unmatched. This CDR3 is CASSYPLAGVDTQYF. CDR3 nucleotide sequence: TGTGCCAGCAGTTATCCCCTAGCGGGGGTCGATACGCAGTATTTT.

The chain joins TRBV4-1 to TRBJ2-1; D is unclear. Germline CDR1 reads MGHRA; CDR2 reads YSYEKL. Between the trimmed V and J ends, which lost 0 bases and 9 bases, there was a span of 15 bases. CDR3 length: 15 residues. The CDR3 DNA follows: TGCGCCAGCAGCCAAGAAATTCGCCTCCTGGGTGAGCAGTTCTTC. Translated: CASSQEIRLLGEQFF.